The 16 T cell receptor beta chains below come from one sample, sequenced in a study of cytomegalovirus exposure and HLA in healthy donors. Primers for the PCR totalled 60 Vbeta and 13 Jbeta. Data came from immunoSEQ multiplex PCR; TCRdb stores just in-frame clones and leaves some out. The repertoire holds about 99,000 clones, with around 77% as singletons. Sequencing was done on a sample of PBMCs. These receptors were collected from a middle-aged man in good health and CMV-seronegative.

This clone has just a few counts. The chain uses TRBV5-1 and TRBJ2-1; 7 bases match TRBD2. Losses at the gene ends were 0 bases for V and 7 bases for J; bases not matched to a gene: 7. Per the germline V gene, CDR1 is SGHRS and CDR2 is YFSETQ. CDR3 length: 15 residues. The CDR3 loop is CASSLARERWNEQFF. CDR3 coding DNA: TGCGCCAGCAGCTTGGCGCGGGAGAGATGGAATGAGCAGTTCTTC.

This clone was detected a few times. V usage is TRBV28 and J usage is TRBJ2-6; a possible D gene is TRBD2 (5 bases). Germline CDR1 reads MDHEN; CDR2 reads SYDVKM. This CDR3 comprises 15 residues. V shed 4 bases and J shed 4 bases, with 11 bases lying between them. The DNA for the CDR3 is TGTGCCAGCAGTTACATCGGGAAAGGGGCCAACGTCCTGACTTTC. Translation gives CASSYIGKGANVLTF.

The rearrangement joins TRBV11-2 to TRBJ2-2, with D tentatively TRBD1 (5 bases). There are 16 residues in the CDR3. Germline V gives CDR1 SGHAT, CDR2 FQNNGV. Trimming took off 4 bases at V and 6 bases at J, with 18 bases between the two ends. The chain's CDR3 is CASSSRTQLYAGELFF. CDR3 in DNA: TGTGCCAGCAGCTCCCGGACACAGTTGTACGCCGGGGAGCTGTTTTTT.

This sequence joins TRBV4-1 and TRBJ2-1; 8 positions agree with TRBD1. The CDR3 runs 17 residues. Trimming at V came to 0 bases and at J to 3 bases, leaving 7 bases not matched to a gene. The germline V gene encodes CDR1 MGHRA and CDR2 YSYEKL. CDR3 DNA: TGCGCCAGCAGCCAAGATCGTACAGGGGGAAACTACAATGAGCAGTTCTTC. It yields the protein CASSQDRTGGNYNEQFF.

A few counts support this clone. V gene TRBV5-1 combines with J gene TRBJ2-6, with 7 bases identical to TRBD1. Germline CDR1 is SGHRS and CDR2 is YFSETQ. This CDR3 region has 17 residues. The V gene end was trimmed by 4 bases and the J gene end by 0 bases; junction bases not matched to a gene: 7. The CDR3 nucleotides are TGCGCCAGCAGCACAGGACAGGCGAGCTCTGGGGCCAACGTCCTGACTTTC. Amino acid sequence: CASSTGQASSGANVLTF.

As to this clone: This sample also contains other DNA sequences that code for the same CDR3. CDR3 sequence: CASSLGQANYGYTF. The CDR3 DNA reads TGCGCCAGCAGCTTGGGGCAGGCTAACTATGGCTACACCTTC. The chain is built from TRBV5-1 and TRBJ1-2; D gene ambiguous. This CDR3 region has 14 residues. Trimming took 0 bases from V and 0 from J, leaving 6 bases between them. Germline V gene data show CDR1 as SGHRS and CDR2 as YFSETQ. Looking up the rest from reference TRBV5-1 and TRBJ1-2 gives the full variable domain: KAGVTQTPRYLIKTRGQQVTLSCSPISGHRSVSWYQQTPGQGLQFLFEYFSETQRNKGNFPGRFSGRQFSNSRSEMNVSTLELGDSALYLCASSLGQANYGYTFGSGTRLTVV.

CDR3 sequence reads: CAWARGDSNQPQHF. CDR3 bases: TGTGCCTGGGCCCGGGGGGATAGCAATCAGCCCCAGCATTTT. The chain uses TRBV30 and TRBJ1-5, with D maybe TRBD1 (5 bases). Germline V lookup: CDR1 GTSNPN, CDR2 SVGIG (reference sequence). The CDR3 runs to 14 residues. Trimming stripped 5 bases from V and 0 bases from J, with 11 bases between.

The genes are TRBV18 and TRBJ2-5; 7 positions agree with TRBD2. The V gene's germline CDR1 is KGHSH and CDR2 LQKENI. Trimming at V came to 0 bases and at J to 0 bases, leaving 4 bases not matched to a gene. This CDR3 is built from 16 residues. As DNA, the CDR3 is TGTGCCAGCTCACCACCGTCGCGGGGGTACCAAGAGACCCAGTACTTC. Protein sequence: CASSPPSRGYQETQYF.

V and J are TRBV7-2 and TRBJ2-7; 8 bases are a match to TRBD2. Trimming removed 6 bases from V and 2 bases from J; junction bases left unmatched: 6. The CDR3 is 14 amino acids. Per the germline V gene, CDR1 is SGHTA and CDR2 is FQGNSA. The DNA for the CDR3 is TGTGCCAGCAGTTCGGGGGGGACACCCTACGAGCAGTACTTC. It specifies CASSSGGTPYEQYF. Using reference TRBV7-2 and TRBJ2-7 for the parts outside the CDR3, the full variable domain is GAGVSQSPSNKVTEKGKDVELRCDPISGHTALYWYRQSLGQGLEFLIYFQGNSAPDKSGLPSDRFSAERTGGSVSTLTIQRTQQEDSAVYLCASSSGGTPYEQYFGPGTRLTVT.

The genes are TRBV6-6 and TRBJ2-7; 8 nucleotides match TRBD1. Trimming removed 0 bases from V and 0 bases from J; junction bases left unmatched: 4. Germline V lookup: CDR1 MNHNY, CDR2 SVGAGI (reference sequence). This CDR3 is built from 16 residues. The CDR3 sequence is CASSYSTGGTSYEQYF. In DNA form, the CDR3 reads TGTGCCAGCAGTTACTCCACAGGGGGTACCTCCTACGAGCAGTACTTC.

The V call is TRBV5-1, the J call TRBJ1-1, with 7 nucleotides matching TRBD1. Germline CDR1 is SGHRS and CDR2 is YFSETQ. The CDR3 extends over 15 amino acids. V lost 4 bases, J lost 0 bases, and 6 bases stayed unmatched. This chain's CDR3 is CASSPRQGMNTEAFF. In DNA, the CDR3 is TGCGCCAGCAGCCCTCGACAGGGCATGAACACTGAAGCTTTCTTT.

The V call is TRBV10-3, the J call TRBJ2-7; unclear D gene. The V end was cut by 8 bases, the J end by 5 bases, with 16 bases between. Germline V gene lookup returns CDR1 ENHRY and CDR2 SYGVKD. The CDR3 loop spans 13 amino acids. CDR3 region: CAIRRGHGNEQYF. The CDR3 bases are TGTGCCATCCGGAGAGGCCATGGTAACGAGCAGTACTTC.

The chain is built from TRBV19 and TRBJ1-5; TRBD1 is a possible D gene (5 bases). With 5 bases removed from V and 11 bases from J, the gap between germline ends came to 16 bases. Germline-derived CDR1 and CDR2 are LNHDA and SQIVND (reference sequence). This CDR3 is 13 amino acids long. CDR3 protein: CASSRDAGESQHF. The CDR3 DNA is TGTGCCAGTAGTCGGGACGCGGGGGAGTCCCAGCATTTT.

The V gene is TRBV28, the J gene TRBJ1-1; 10 bases align to TRBD1. The CDR3 contains 11 residues. Unmatched junction bases numbered 2, after V lost 6 bases and J lost 10 bases. The V gene's germline CDR1 is MDHEN and CDR2 SYDVKM. CDR3 DNA sequence: TGTGCCAGCAGAGGACAGGGGGGAGCTTTCTTT. Translating gives CASRGQGGAFF.

The rearrangement joins TRBV28 to TRBJ2-3; 8 bases fit TRBD1. Germline lookup yields CDR1 MDHEN and CDR2 SYDVKM. The CDR3 runs 13 residues. V trimming: 8 bases; J trimming: 2 bases; junction bases outside the gene matches: 3. CDR3: CASRDRNTDTQYF. The CDR3 bases are TGTGCCAGCCGGGACAGGAACACAGATACGCAGTATTTT.

The rearrangement uses TRBV7-8 and TRBJ2-3, with TRBD2 matching over 11 bases. This CDR3 spans 15 amino acids. CDR1 SGHVS and CDR2 FQNEAQ come from the germline V gene. Trimming removed 3 bases from V and 2 bases from J; junction bases left unmatched: 1. CDR3 in amino acids: CASSLTSGITDTQYF. The CDR3 bases are TGTGCCAGCAGCTTGACTAGCGGGATCACAGATACGCAGTATTTT.